The T cell receptor (beta chain) described here comes from a study of vaccination effects on CD4 cells after COVID-19. Study at large: Supplemented with about 10 IU/ml IL-2 and 10 ug/ml peptides, more than 1.5 million PBMC per well were kept in culture.

TCRdb's table, derived via immunoSEQ multiplex PCR, lists solely in-frame clones and lacks some. Seen here are tens of thousands of clones, less than 75% observed once, and the top ten hold roughly 2.3%. Germline V lookup: CDR1 WSHSY, CDR2 SAAADI. V gave up 6 bases and J gave up 8 bases; unmatched junction bases: 19. The CDR3 is made up of 17 amino acids. Scientists isolated CD4+ T cells after a roughly 9-day culture period ended. Two doses of either BNT162b2 or mRNA-1273 were given to each participant. Having tested negative for nucleocapsid antibodies, the vaccine recipients showed no prior SARS-CoV-2 infection. On days 3 and 7, fresh IL-2 medium replaced half the medium. To note about this clone: Antigen: not known.

Overall study findings and caveats: Only 1 of 255 vaccine-induced clones from healthy vaccinees cross-reacted with common cold coronaviruses.

The rearrangement links TRBV10-2 to TRBJ1-2, with 9 bases lining up with TRBD1. Material: CD4+ T cells from PBMCs cultured without peptide, obtained after COVID-19 vaccination. The receptor comes from a human donor who received a COVID-19 vaccine. The CDR3 sequence: CASREIDHRDRVNGYTF. The CDR3 region has the DNA TGCGCCAGCAGGGAGATCGACCACCGGGACAGGGTGAACGGCTACACCTTC.